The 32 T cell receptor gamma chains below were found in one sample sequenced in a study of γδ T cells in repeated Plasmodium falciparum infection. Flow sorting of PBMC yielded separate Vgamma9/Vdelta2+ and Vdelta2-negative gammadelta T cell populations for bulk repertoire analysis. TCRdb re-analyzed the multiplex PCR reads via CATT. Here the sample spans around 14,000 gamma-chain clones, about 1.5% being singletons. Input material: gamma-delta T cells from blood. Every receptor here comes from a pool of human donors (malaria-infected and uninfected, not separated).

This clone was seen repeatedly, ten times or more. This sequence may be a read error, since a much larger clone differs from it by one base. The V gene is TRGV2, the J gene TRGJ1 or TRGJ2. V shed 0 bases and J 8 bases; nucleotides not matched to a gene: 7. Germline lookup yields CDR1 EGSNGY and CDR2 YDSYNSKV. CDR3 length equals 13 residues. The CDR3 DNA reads TGTGCCACCTGGGACGGGCACTTAAATAAGAAACTCTTT. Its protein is CATWDGHLNKKLF.

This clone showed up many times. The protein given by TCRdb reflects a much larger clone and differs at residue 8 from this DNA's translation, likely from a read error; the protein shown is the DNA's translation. The CDR3 nucleotides are TGTGCCTTGTGGGAGAAGGAAGGCTTCGATTATTATAAGAAACTCTTT. This sequence encodes CALWEKEGFDYYKKLF. The rearrangement joins TRGV9 to TRGJ1 or TRGJ2. The J gene, not given by TCRdb, was assigned here from a germline match of the nucleotide sequence. Germline-derived CDR1 and CDR2 are GITISATS and ISYDGTV (reference sequence). V gave up 3 bases and J gave up 2 bases; unmatched junction bases: 13. The CDR3 is 16 residues long.

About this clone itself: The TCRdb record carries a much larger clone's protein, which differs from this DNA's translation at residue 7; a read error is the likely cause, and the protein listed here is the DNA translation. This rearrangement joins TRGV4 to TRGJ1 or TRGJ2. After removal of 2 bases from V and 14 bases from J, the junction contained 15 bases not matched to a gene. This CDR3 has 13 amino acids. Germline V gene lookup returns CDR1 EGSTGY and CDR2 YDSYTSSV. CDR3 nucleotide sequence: TGTGCCACCTGGGATGTGTACCGTGCGAGGGAACTCTTT. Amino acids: CATWDVYRARELF.

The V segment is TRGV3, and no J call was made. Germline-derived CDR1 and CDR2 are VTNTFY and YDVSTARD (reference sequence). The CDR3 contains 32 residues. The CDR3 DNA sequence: TGTGCCACCTGGGACGGCCCTAATTATGATAAGAAACTCTTGGCAGTGGAACAACACTTGTTGTCACAGGTAAGTATCGGAAGAATACAACATTTC. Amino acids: CATWDGPNYDKKLLAVEQHLLSQVSIGRIQHF.

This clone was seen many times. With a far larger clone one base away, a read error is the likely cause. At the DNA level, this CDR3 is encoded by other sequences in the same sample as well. CDR3 bases: TGTGCCTTGTGGCAGGTGAGTCGGCAAGAGTTGGGCAAAAAAATCAAGGTATTT. Protein sequence: CALWQVSRQELGKKIKVF. The chain uses TRGV9 and TRGJP. As TCRdb names no J gene, one was assigned here on the basis of a DNA match to germline. The germline V gene encodes CDR1 GITISATS and CDR2 ISYDGTV (reference sequence). The CDR3 consists of 18 residues.

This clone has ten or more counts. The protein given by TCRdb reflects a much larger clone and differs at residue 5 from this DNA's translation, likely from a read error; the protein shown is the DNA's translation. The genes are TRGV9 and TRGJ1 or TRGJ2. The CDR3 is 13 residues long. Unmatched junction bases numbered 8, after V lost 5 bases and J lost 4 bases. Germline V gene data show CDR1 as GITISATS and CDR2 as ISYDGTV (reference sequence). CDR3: CALWGVRYYKKLF. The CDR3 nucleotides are TGTGCCTTGTGGGGGGTACGGTATTATAAGAAACTCTTT.

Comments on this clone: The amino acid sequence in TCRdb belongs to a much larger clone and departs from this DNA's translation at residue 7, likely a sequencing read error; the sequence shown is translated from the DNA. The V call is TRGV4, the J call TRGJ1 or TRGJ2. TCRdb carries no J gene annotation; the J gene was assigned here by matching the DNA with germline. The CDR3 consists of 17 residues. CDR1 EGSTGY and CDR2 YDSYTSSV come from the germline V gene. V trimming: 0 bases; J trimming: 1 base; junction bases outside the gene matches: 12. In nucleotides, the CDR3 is TGTGCCACCTGGGATGGGAGCGATTTCCCTAATTATTATAAGAAACTCTTT. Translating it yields CATWDGSDFPNYYKKLF.

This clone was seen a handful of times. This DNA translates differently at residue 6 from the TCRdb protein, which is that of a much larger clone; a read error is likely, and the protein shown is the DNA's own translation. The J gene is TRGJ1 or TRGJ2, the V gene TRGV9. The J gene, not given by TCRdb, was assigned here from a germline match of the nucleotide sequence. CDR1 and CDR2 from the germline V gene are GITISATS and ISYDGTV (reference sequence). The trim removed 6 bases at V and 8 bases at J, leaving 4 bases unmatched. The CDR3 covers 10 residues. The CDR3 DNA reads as TGTGCCTTGTGGTATCATAAGAAACTCTTT. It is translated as CALWYHKKLF.

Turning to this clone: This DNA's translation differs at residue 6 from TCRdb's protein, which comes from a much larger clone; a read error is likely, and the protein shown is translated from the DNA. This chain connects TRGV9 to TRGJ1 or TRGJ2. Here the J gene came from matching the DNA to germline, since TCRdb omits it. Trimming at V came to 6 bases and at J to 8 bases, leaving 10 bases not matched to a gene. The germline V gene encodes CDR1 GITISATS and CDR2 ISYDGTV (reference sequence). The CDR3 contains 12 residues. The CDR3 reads CALWRFRNKKLF. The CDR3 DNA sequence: TGTGCCTTGTGGAGGTTCAGAAATAAGAAACTCTTT.

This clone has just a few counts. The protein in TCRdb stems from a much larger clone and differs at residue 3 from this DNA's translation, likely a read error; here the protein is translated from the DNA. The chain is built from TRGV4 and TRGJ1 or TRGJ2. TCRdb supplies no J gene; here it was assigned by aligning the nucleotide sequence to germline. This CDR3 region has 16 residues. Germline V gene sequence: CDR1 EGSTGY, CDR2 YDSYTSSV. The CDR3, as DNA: TGTGCCGCCTGGGACCCTAAAAGACCTGATTATTATAAGAAACTCTTT. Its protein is CAAWDPKRPDYYKKLF.

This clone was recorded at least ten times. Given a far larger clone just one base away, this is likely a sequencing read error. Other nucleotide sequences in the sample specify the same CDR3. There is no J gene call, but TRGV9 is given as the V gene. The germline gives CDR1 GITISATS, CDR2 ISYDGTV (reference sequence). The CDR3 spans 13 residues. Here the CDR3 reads CALWDADYYKKLF. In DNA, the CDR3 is TGTGCCTTGTGGGACGCGGATTATTATAAGAAGCTCTTT.

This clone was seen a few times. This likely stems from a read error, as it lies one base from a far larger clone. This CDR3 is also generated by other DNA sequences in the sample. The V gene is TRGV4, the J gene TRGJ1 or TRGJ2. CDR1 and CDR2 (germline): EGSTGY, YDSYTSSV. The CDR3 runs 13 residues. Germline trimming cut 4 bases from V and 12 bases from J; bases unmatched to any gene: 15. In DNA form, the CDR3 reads TGTGCCACCTGGGACGGGCCTTCGTGGCCGAAACTCTTT. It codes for CATWDGPSWPKLF.

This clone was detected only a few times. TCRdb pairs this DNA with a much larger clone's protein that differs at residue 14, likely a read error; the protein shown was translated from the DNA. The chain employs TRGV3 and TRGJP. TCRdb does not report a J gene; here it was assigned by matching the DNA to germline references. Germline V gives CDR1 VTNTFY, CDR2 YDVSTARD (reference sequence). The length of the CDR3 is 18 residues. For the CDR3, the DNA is TGTGCCACCTGGGACGTGTCAACGCAAGAGTTGGGCAAAGAAATCAAGGTATTT. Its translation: CATWDVSTQELGKEIKVF.

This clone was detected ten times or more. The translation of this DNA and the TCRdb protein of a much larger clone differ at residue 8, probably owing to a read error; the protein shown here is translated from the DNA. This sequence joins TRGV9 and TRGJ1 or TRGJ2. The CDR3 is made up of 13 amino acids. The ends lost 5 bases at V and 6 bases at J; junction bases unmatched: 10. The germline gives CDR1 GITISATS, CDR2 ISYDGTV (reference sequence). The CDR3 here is CALWVRPLYKKLF. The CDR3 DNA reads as TGTGCCTTGTGGGTGCGGCCTCTTTATAAGAAACTCTTT.

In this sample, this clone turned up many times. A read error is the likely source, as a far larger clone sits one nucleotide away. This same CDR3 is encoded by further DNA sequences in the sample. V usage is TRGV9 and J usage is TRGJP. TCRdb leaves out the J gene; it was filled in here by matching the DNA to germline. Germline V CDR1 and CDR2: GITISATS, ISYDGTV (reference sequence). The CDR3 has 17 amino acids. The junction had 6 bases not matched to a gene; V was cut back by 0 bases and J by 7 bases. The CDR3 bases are TGTGCCTTGTGGGAGGTGAGGGGGGAGTTGGGCAAAAAAATCAAGGTATTT. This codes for CALWEVRGELGKKIKVF.

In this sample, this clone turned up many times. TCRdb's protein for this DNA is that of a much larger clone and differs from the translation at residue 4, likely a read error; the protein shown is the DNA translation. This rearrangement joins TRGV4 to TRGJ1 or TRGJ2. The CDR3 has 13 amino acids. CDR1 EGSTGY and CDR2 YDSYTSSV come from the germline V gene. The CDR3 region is CATRDGFYYKKLF. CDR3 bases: TGTGCCACCAGGGATGGGTTTTATTATAAGAAACTCTTT.

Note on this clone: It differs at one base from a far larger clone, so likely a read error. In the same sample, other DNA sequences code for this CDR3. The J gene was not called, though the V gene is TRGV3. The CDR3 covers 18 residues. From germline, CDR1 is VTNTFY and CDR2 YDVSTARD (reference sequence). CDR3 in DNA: TGTGCCACCTGGGACAGGCCATTAGGCCCCTGGAGTGATTGGATCAAGACATTT. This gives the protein CATWDRPLGPWSDWIKTF.

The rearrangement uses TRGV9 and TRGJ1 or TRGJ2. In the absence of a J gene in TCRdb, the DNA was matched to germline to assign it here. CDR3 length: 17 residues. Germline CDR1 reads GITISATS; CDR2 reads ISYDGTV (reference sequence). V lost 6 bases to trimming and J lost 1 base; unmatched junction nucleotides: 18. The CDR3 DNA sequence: TGTGCCTTGTGGAGGGCAAATCAAATCTTTAATTATTATAAGAAACTCTTT. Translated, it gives CALWRANQIFNYYKKLF.

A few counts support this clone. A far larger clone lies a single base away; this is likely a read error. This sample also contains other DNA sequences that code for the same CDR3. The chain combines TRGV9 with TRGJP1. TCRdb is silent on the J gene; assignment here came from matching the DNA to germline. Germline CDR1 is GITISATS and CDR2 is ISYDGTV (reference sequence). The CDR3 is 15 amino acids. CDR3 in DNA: TGCGCCTTGTGGGAGGTGCACCCCACTGGTTGGTTCAAGATATTT. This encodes CALWEVHPTGWFKIF.

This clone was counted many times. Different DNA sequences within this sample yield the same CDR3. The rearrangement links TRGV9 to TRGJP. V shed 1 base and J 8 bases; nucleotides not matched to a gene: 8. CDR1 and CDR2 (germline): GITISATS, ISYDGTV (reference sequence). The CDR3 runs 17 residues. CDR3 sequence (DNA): TGTGCCTTGTGGGAGGTTAGGAGACAGTTGGGCAAAAAAATCAAGGTATTT. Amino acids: CALWEVRRQLGKKIKVF.

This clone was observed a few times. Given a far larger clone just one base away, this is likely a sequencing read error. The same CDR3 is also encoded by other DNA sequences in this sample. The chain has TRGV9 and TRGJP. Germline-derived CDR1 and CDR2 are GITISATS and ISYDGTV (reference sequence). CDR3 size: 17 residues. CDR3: CALWEVNKELGKKIKVF. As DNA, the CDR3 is TGTGCTTTGTGGGAGGTGAATAAAGAGTTGGGCAAAAAAATCAAGGTATTT.

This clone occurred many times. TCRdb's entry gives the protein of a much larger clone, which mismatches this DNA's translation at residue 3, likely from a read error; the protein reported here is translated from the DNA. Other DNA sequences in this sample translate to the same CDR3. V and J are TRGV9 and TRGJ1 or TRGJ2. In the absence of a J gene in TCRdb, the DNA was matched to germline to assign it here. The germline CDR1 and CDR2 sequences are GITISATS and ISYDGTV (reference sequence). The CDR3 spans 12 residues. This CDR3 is CASWEYYYKKLF. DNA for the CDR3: TGTGCCTCGTGGGAATATTATTATAAGAAACTCTTT.

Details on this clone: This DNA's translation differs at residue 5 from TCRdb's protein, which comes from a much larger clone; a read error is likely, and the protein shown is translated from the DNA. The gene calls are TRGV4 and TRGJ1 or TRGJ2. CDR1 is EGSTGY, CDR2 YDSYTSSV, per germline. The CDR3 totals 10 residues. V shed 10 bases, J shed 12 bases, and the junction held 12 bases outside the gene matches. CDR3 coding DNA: TGTGCCACGGTTTCCCGTTGGAAACTCTTT. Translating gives CATVSRWKLF.

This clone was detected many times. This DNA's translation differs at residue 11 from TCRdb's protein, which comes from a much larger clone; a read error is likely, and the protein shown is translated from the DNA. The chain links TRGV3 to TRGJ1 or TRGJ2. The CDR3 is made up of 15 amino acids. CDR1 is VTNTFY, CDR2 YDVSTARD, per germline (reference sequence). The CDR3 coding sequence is TGTGCCACCTGGGACAGGCAGGGGAATTATCATAAGAAACTCTTT. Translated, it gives CATWDRQGNYHKKLF.

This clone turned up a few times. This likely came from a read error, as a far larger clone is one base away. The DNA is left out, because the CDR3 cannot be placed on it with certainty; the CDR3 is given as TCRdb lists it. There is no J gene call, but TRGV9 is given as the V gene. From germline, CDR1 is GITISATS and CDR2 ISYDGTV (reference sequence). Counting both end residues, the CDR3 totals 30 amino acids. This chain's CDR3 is CALWEAEIRNSLAVEQHWLSQVSIGRIQHF.

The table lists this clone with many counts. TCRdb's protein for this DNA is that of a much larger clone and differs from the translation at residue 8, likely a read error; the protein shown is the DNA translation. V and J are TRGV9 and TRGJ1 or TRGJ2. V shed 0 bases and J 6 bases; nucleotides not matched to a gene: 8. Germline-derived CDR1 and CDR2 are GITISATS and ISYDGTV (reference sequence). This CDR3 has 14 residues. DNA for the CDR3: TGTGCCTTGTGGGAGGTGCCTCACGGTTATAAGAAACTCTTT. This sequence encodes CALWEVPHGYKKLF.

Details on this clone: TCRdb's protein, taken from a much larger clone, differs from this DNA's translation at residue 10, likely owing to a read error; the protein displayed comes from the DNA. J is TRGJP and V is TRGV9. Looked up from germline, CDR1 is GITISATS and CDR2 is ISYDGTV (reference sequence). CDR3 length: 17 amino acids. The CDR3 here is CALWEDEPEWGKKIKVF. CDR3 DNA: TGTGCCTTGTGGGAGGACGAACCAGAGTGGGGCAAAAAAATCAAGGTATTT.

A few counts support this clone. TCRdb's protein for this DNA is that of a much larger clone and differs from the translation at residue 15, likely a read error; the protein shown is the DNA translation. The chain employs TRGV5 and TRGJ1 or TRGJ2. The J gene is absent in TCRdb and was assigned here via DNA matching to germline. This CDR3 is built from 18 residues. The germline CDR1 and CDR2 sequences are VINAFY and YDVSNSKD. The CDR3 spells CATWDRRGDGSNYYRKLF. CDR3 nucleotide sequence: TGTGCCACCTGGGACAGGCGTGGGGATGGCTCGAATTATTATAGGAAACTCTTT.

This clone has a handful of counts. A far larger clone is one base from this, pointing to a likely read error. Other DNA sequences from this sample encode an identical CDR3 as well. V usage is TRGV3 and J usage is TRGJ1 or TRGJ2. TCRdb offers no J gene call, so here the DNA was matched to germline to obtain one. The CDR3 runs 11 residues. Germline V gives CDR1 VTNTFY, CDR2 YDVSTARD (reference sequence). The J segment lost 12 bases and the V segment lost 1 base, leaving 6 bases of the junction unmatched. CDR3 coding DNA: TGTGCCACCTGGGACAGTAAAGCGAAACTCTTT. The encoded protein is CATWDSKAKLF.

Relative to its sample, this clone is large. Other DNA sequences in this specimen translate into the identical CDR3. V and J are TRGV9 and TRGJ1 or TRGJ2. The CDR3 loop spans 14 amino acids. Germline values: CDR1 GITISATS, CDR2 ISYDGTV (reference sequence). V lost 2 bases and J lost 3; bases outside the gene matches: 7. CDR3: CALWEAHPYYKKLF. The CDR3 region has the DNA TGTGCCTTGTGGGAGGCCCACCCTTATTATAAGAAACTCTTT.

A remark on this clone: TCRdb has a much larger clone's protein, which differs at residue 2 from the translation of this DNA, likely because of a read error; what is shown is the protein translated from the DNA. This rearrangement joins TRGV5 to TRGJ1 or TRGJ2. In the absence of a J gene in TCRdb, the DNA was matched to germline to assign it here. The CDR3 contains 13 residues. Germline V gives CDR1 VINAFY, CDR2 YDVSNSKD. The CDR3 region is CTTWDRPCYKKLF. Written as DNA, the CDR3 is TGTACCACCTGGGACAGGCCGTGTTATAAGAAACTCTTT.

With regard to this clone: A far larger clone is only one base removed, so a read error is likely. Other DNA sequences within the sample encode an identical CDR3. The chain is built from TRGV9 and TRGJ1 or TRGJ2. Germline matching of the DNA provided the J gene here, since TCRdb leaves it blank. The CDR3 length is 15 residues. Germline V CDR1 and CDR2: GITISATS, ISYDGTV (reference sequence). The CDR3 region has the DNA TGTGCCTTATGGGAGTCTAAAGCGCCATATTATAAGAAACTCTTT. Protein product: CALWESKAPYYKKLF.